This T cell receptor beta chain was sequenced for a study of OX40 agonist ivuxolimab in advanced cancers. Whole-study context: The study treated patients with ivuxolimab, an agonistic anti-OX40 (CD134) antibody.

Libraries were prepared by immunoSEQ multiplex PCR; TCRdb keeps only in-frame clonotypes and omits some of them. The data contain roughly 100,000 clones, 85% to 95% of them singletons. This TCR was sampled from an adult with an advanced solid tumor such as melanoma, head and neck, liver or kidney cancer. The sample here was CD4+ or CD8+ T cells sorted from blood, taken in a trial of the OX40 agonist ivuxolimab.

CDR3 sequence reads: CASSKARVRGYTF. The CDR3 nucleotides read TGTGCCAGCAGCAAAGCGAGGGTCCGAGGCTACACCTTC. The rearrangement links TRBV21-1 to TRBJ1-2. TRBV21-1 is termed a pseudogene. CDR3 length: 13 amino acids.